This TCR beta chain was sequenced during a study of cytomegalovirus exposure and HLA in healthy donors. Study as a whole: Most donors, 70% to 85% of over 300 genotyped, fell in the Caucasian-associated ancestry cluster. Overall study results and limits: Many donors carried some public TCRs, although rarity characterized most TCR sequences. Several of the most significant clusters were apparently associated with common viral pathogens in a later analysis.

About this clone itself: Its target is unknown.

The CDR3 spans 15 residues. CDR1 is MNHNS and CDR2 is SASEGT in the germline V gene. V was shortened by 6 bases and J by 2 bases, with 17 bases between the two germline ends. It was with 60 Vbeta and 13 Jbeta primers that the PCR ran. In the study's own analysis: Later reanalysis found roughly 80 million unique TCR beta chains, around 11 million of them shared. Method: immunoSEQ multiplex PCR; TCRdb's copy keeps in-frame clones and lacks some. The V and J calls and the clone size are those of that table, but D and trimming were determined from the DNA. The sample lists about 160,000 clones, around 84% occurring once.

What was sequenced was PBMCs. The receptor was derived from a male donor in good health and CMV-seropositive. The genes are TRBV6-1 and TRBJ2-7, with D perhaps matching TRBD1 (5 bases). The CDR3 coding sequence is TGTGCCAGCAGCCGGAGTGACAGCTCCCCCTACGAGCAGTACTTC. It codes for CASSRSDSSPYEQYF.